This T cell receptor (beta chain) was retrieved from a study of OX40 agonist ivuxolimab in advanced cancers. Study in general: Age averaged approximately 60 years (range about 23 to 85), and 82.7% were male.

Comments on this clone: Its antigen is unknown.

Clones were sequenced by immunoSEQ multiplex PCR, and TCRdb holds only the in-frame ones, with some missing. The sample records tens of thousands of clones, approximately 86% being singletons. The study's findings and limits: In CD8+ T cells, expanded clones were on average more numerous than in CD4+.

Germline lookup yields CDR1 SGHRS and CDR2 YFSETQ. The CDR3 extends over 19 amino acids. V was pared by 1 base and J by 1 base, with 15 bases of the junction left unmatched. This rearrangement joins TRBV5-1 to TRBJ2-5; 8 nucleotides match TRBD1. This clonotype originated in an adult with an advanced solid tumor such as melanoma, head and neck, liver or kidney cancer. The sample consisted of CD4+ or CD8+ T cells sorted from blood, taken in a trial of the OX40 agonist ivuxolimab. CDR3 protein: CASSLPDRAPDTFQETQYF. The DNA of the CDR3 is TGCGCCAGCAGCTTGCCGGACAGGGCCCCGGACACCTTCCAAGAGACCCAGTACTTC.